The present TCR beta chain was sequenced within a study of breast tumors, draining lymph nodes, adjacent tissues. The sample holds many counts of this clonotype. Axillary draining lymph nodes of breast cancer patients supplied the node samples. The CDR3 loop spans 14 amino acids. V shed 0 bases, J shed 3 bases, and the junction held 1 base outside the gene matches. The V gene's germline CDR1 is LNHNV and CDR2 YYDKDF (reference sequence). A single record per CDR3 protein comes from TCRdb applying MiXCR to the multiplex PCR reads. Of 270,000 or so distinct CDR3 sequences in the sample, around 31% were seen once.

The chain couples TRBV15 to TRBJ2-7; 8 bases map to TRBD2. The sequenced sample was axillary lymph node tissue. This sequence was found in a female donor with breast cancer. Some clones in this sample may be carry-over from other donors' samples. CDR3 DNA: TGTGCCACCAGCAGAGAGGCGGGAGGCTACGAGCAGTACTTC. It translates to CATSREAGGYEQYF.